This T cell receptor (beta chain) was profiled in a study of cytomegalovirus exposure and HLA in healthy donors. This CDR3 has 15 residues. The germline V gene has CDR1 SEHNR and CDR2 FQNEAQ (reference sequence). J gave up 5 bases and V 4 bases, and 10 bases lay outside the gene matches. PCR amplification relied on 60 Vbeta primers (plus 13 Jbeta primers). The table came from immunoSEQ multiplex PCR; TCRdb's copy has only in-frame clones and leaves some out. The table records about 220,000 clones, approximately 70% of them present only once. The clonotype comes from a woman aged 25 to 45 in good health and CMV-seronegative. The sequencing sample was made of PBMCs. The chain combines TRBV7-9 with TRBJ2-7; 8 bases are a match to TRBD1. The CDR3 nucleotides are TGTGCCAGCAGCTCCGGCAGGGGGCGACAGAACGAGCAGTACTTC. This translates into CASSSGRGRQNEQYF.